The source of this TCR beta chain is a study of T cell repertoires in cytomegalovirus infection. Study information: HLA-B-restricted CMV epitopes that are well studied, plus recently identified HLA-C-restricted ones, were used by the study. In public TCR beta signatures, there were indications of both CMV infection and matching HLA type.

TCRdb reanalysed the reads using MiXCR and keeps one entry per CDR3 protein. The sample contains fewer than 1,000,000 distinct CDR3 sequences, around 32% of which appear only once. With 1 base removed from V and 8 bases from J, the gap between germline ends came to 11 bases. Germline CDR1 is SGHVS and CDR2 is FNYEAQ. The CDR3 is 13 amino acids. Findings of the study overall: Summed frequency of public TCR beta families distinguished CMV carriers with the relevant HLA. Clonotypes of TCR beta that were HLA-C-restricted and CMV-specific dominated the ex vivo response.

This clonotype was seen repeatedly, ten times or more. What it binds is not known. This TCR came from a human donor in good health (CMV status not recorded). Some clones in this sample may be carry-over from other donors' samples. This chain joins TRBV7-6 and TRBJ1-2; D may be TRBD1 (5 bases). Specimen: cultured CD8+ T cells from PBMCs, collected from culture after CMV antigen stimulation. CDR3 sequence (DNA): TGTGCCAGCAGCTTAGGGGGGTCAGGCGGCTACACCTTC. Amino acids: CASSLGGSGGYTF.